These 24 T cell receptor beta chains originate from one sample sequenced in a study of early stage breast cancer tumors. The repertoire was sequenced with immunoSEQ multiplex PCR; TCRdb's copy has only in-frame clones and lacks some. Found here are about 29,000 clones, 84% of them singletons; the top ten hold about 9.4%. Sequenced: blood. The receptors were sampled from a person aged 50-59 years with breast cancer.

V gene TRBV11-2 combines with J gene TRBJ2-7; TRBD2 matches 7 bases. Trimming took 0 bases from V and 6 from J; bases not matched to a gene: 14. This CDR3 is 17 amino acids long. Looked up from germline, CDR1 is SGHAT and CDR2 is FQNNGV. The CDR3 DNA is TGTGCCAGCAGCTTAGATGTGGGAGGGCCTGGAACTGGCGAGCAGTACTTC. Encoded protein: CASSLDVGGPGTGEQYF.

This chain uses TRBV6-1 with TRBJ1-1; D gene ambiguous. Trimming removed 6 bases from V and 4 bases from J, with 18 bases in between. Germline assignment: CDR1 MNHNS and CDR2 SASEGT. This CDR3 region has 15 residues. In DNA, the CDR3 is TGTGCCAGCAGCCAACTACGAACAGAGATCACTGAAGCTTTCTTT. This sequence encodes CASSQLRTEITEAFF.

The chain joins TRBV10-3 to TRBJ2-7; 9 bases are a match to TRBD2. Trimming at V came to 2 bases and at J to 0 bases, leaving 8 bases not matched to a gene. The CDR3 is 17 amino acids. Germline V CDR1 and CDR2: ENHRY, SYGVKD. The CDR3 is CAISEVLAGPSSYEQYF. CDR3 DNA sequence: TGTGCCATCAGTGAGGTCCTAGCGGGACCTAGCTCCTACGAGCAGTACTTC.

V usage is TRBV6-5 and J usage is TRBJ1-2; TRBD1 matches at 12 bases. Germline CDR1 is MNHEY and CDR2 is SVGAGI. Trimming removed 6 bases from V and 7 bases from J; junction bases left unmatched: 9. The CDR3 covers 15 residues. CDR3 protein: CASRPQGQGASGYTF. Here the CDR3 DNA reads TGTGCCAGCAGACCCCAGGGACAGGGGGCGTCTGGCTACACCTTC.

This clone was detected only once. The V and J genes are TRBV5-1 and TRBJ2-3; D perhaps matches TRBD2 (6 bases). The germline gives CDR1 SGHRS, CDR2 YFSETQ. V lost 1 base to trimming and J lost 0 bases, with 9 bases between them. The CDR3 length is 15 residues. CDR3 nucleotides: TGCGCCAGCAGCTTGTGGGGGGATAGCACAGATACGCAGTATTTT. Protein: CASSLWGDSTDTQYF. Complete variable domain (other parts from reference TRBV5-1 and TRBJ2-3): KAGVTQTPRYLIKTRGQQVTLSCSPISGHRSVSWYQQTPGQGLQFLFEYFSETQRNKGNFPGRFSGRQFSNSRSEMNVSTLELGDSALYLCASSLWGDSTDTQYFGPGTRLTVL.

This chain links TRBV6-1 with TRBJ2-7, with D possibly called TRBD1 or TRBD2 (6 bases each). Trimming took 6 bases from V and 6 from J, leaving 30 bases between them. CDR1 and CDR2 from the germline V gene are MNHNS and SASEGT. This CDR3 spans 18 amino acids. This CDR3 reads CASSESAQLRGLLGEQYF. The CDR3 bases are TGTGCCAGCAGCGAATCGGCCCAGCTCCGGGGGCTGTTGGGCGAGCAGTACTTC.

This clone was seen only once. The chain has TRBV11-2 and TRBJ2-7, with unresolved D. The germline V gene has CDR1 SGHAT and CDR2 FQNNGV. The CDR3 consists of 14 residues. Trimming removed 0 bases at V and 3 bases at J, with 9 bases between. CDR3 residues: CASSLDTAIYEQYF. The CDR3 bases are TGTGCCAGCAGCTTAGATACGGCTATCTACGAGCAGTACTTC.

J is TRBJ2-3 and V is TRBV28; 7 nucleotides agree with TRBD2. From germline, CDR1 is MDHEN and CDR2 SYDVKM. The CDR3 runs to 15 residues. The V gene end was trimmed by 7 bases and the J gene end by 1 base; junction bases not matched to a gene: 8. The CDR3 sequence is CASIRGGSGTDTQYF. In DNA form, the CDR3 reads TGTGCCAGCATCCGTGGCGGGAGCGGCACAGATACGCAGTATTTT. The variable domain in full, with the rest retrieved from reference TRBV28 and TRBJ2-3, is DVKVTQSSRYLVKRTGEKVFLECVQDMDHENMFWYRQDPGLGLRLIYFSYDVKMKEKGDIPEGYSVSREKKERFSLILESASTNQTSMYLCASIRGGSGTDTQYFGPGTRLTVL.

V usage is TRBV18 and J usage is TRBJ2-7; D unclear. The germline V gene has CDR1 KGHSH and CDR2 LQKENI. The CDR3 totals 14 residues. The germline V and J ends were trimmed by 0 bases and 3 bases, with 9 bases remaining between them. The CDR3 DNA reads TGTGCCAGCTCACCACCCTCCGGAGTCTACGAGCAGTACTTC. Translated, it gives CASSPPSGVYEQYF.

V is TRBV9 and J is TRBJ2-2; unclear D gene. The CDR3 spans 15 residues. V lost 4 bases to trimming and J lost 4 bases, with 14 bases between them. Germline values: CDR1 SGDLS, CDR2 YYNGEE. CDR3 bases: TGTGCCAGCAGCCGCCTCGGACCCATCACCGGGGAGCTGTTTTTT. Translation: CASSRLGPITGELFF.

V usage is TRBV5-4 and J usage is TRBJ2-5; no definite D call. V lost 2 bases, J lost 4 bases, and 12 bases lay in between. CDR1 and CDR2 from the germline V gene are SGHNT and YYREEE (reference sequence). This CDR3 spans 14 amino acids. For the CDR3, the DNA is TGTGCCAGCAGCTTAATTGACGAGGTAGAGACCCAGTACTTC. It translates to CASSLIDEVETQYF.

The chain has TRBV21-1 and TRBJ2-3; the table assigns TRBD2, which was not confirmed against the DNA. TRBV21-1 represents a pseudogene. The CDR3 loop spans 14 amino acids. CDR3 sequence reads: CASSKLVSADTQYF. CDR3 nucleotide sequence: TGTGCCAGCAGCAAATTGGTCTCGGCAGATACGCAGTATTTT.

The chain is built from TRBV5-4 and TRBJ2-5; D may be TRBD2 (6 bases). Germline-derived CDR1 and CDR2 are SGHNT and YYREEE (reference sequence). The CDR3 loop spans 13 amino acids. Deletions cut 0 bases from V and 5 bases from J, with 8 bases between. The CDR3 DNA is TGTGCCAGCAGCTTGGGGAGGGAGGAGACCCAGTACTTC. It specifies CASSLGREETQYF.

This clone was picked up a small number of times. V gene TRBV7-3 combines with J gene TRBJ2-2; unclear D gene. CDR3 length: 12 residues. Deletions cut 5 bases from V and 7 bases from J, with 8 bases between. From germline, CDR1 is SGHTA and CDR2 FQGTGA. The CDR3 bases are TGTGCCAGCAGCATATTGAACGGGGAGCTGTTTTTT. Translation gives CASSILNGELFF.

With respect to this clone: A far larger clone lies a single base away; this is likely a read error. Other DNA sequences in the sample encode the same CDR3. V usage is TRBV7-9 and J usage is TRBJ1-2; D call uncertain. Trimming left V 3 bases short and J 8 bases short, with 10 bases between. Germline V gene sequence: CDR1 SEHNR, CDR2 FQNEAQ (reference sequence). The CDR3 is 12 amino acids. The CDR3 sequence is CASSLDGKGYTF. The CDR3 nucleotides are TGTGCCAGCAGCTTGGATGGTAAAGGCTACACCTTC.

This clone occurred a few times. The CDR3 nucleotides read TGTGCCAGCAGTCTTCAGAGAGGAGAGCAGTTCTTC. The encoded protein is CASSLQRGEQFF. The chain employs TRBV9 and TRBJ2-1; unclear D gene. V lost 5 bases and J 10 bases, leaving 13 bases between the germline ends. The CDR3 loop spans 12 amino acids. The germline gives CDR1 SGDLS, CDR2 YYNGEE.

The chain employs TRBV5-6 and TRBJ1-5, with TRBD1 identical over 9 bases. Germline CDR1 SGHDT, CDR2 YYEEEE. The CDR3 consists of 16 residues. The ends lost 4 bases at V and 4 bases at J; junction bases unmatched: 9. The CDR3 protein is CASSAGQGRLNQPQHF. The CDR3 coding sequence is TGTGCCAGCAGCGCAGGACAGGGGCGACTTAATCAGCCCCAGCATTTT.

The gene calls are TRBV18 and TRBJ1-1; D is undetermined. Trimming cost V 2 bases and J 5 bases, with 6 bases left between them. CDR3 length: 12 residues. CDR1 is KGHSH and CDR2 is LQKENI in the germline V gene. CDR3 in amino acids: CASSPTSTEAFF. The DNA for the CDR3 is TGTGCCAGCTCACCAACCTCTACTGAAGCTTTCTTT.

The chain carries TRBV6-6 and TRBJ2-4; 7 bases map to TRBD1. Per germline, CDR1 MNHNY and CDR2 SVGAGI (reference sequence). With 6 bases clipped from V and 8 bases from J, the junction kept 7 bases outside the gene matches. CDR3 length equals 13 residues. CDR3 sequence (DNA): TGTGCCAGCAGAGGACACAGGGGAGACATTCAGTACTTC. Translation gives CASRGHRGDIQYF.

The chain joins TRBV7-3 to TRBJ2-1; D unresolved. The CDR3 contains 12 residues. Germline CDR1 SGHTA, CDR2 FQGTGA. Trimming removed 2 bases from V and 9 bases from J, with 8 bases in between. The CDR3 spells CASSLDGSEQFF. As DNA, the CDR3 is TGTGCCAGCAGCTTAGATGGTTCTGAGCAGTTCTTC.

The chain links TRBV4-1 to TRBJ2-1; the D gene is possibly TRBD2 (7 bases). The CDR3 covers 18 residues. CDR1 is MGHRA and CDR2 is YSYEKL in the germline V gene. V was pared by 2 bases and J by 1 base, with 18 bases between. Here the CDR3 DNA reads TGCGCCAGCAGCCAAAGGAGGGGGGGAAGCGAGTCCTACAATGAGCAGTTCTTC. It encodes CASSQRRGGSESYNEQFF.

The chain uses TRBV9 and TRBJ2-5, with 7 bases aligning to TRBD1. This CDR3 is 17 amino acids long. Per the germline V gene, CDR1 is SGDLS and CDR2 is YYNGEE. The ends lost 1 base at V and 5 bases at J; junction bases unmatched: 14. This CDR3 reads CASSVTSRVLGQETQYF. CDR3 DNA: TGTGCCAGCAGCGTAACTTCTCGGGTGTTGGGACAGGAGACCCAGTACTTC.

The chain recombines TRBV10-2 with TRBJ1-4; 8 bases align to TRBD1. After removal of 4 bases from V and 10 bases from J, the junction contained 11 bases not matched to a gene. There are 15 residues in the CDR3. The germline CDR1 and CDR2 sequences are WSHSY and SAAADI. The CDR3 DNA reads TGCGCCAGCAGTGGGGGGACAGGAGAGGTGGGAAAACTGTTTTTT. Its protein is CASSGGTGEVGKLFF.

This clone was seen only a few times. The V and J genes are TRBV7-8 and TRBJ1-5; a weak D match, TRBD1 (6 bases). Trimming removed 5 bases at V and 0 bases at J, with 17 bases between. The CDR3 covers 17 residues. The germline CDR1 and CDR2 sequences are SGHVS and FQNEAQ. The CDR3 bases are TGTGCCAGCAGCCGAAATAACAGGGAATATAGCAATCAGCCCCAGCATTTT. Residues: CASSRNNREYSNQPQHF.